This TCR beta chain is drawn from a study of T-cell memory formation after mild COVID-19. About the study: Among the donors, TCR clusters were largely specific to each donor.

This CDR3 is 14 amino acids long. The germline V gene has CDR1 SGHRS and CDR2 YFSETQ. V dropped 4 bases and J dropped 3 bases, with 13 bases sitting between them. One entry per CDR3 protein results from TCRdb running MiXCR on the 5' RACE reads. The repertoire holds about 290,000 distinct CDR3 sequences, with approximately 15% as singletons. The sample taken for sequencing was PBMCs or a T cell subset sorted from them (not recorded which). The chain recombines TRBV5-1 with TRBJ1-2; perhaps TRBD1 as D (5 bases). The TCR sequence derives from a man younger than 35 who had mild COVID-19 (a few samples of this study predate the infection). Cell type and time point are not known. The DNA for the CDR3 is TGCGCCAGCAGCCCCCTAAGGGGCGACTATGGCTACACCTTC. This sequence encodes CASSPLRGDYGYTF.